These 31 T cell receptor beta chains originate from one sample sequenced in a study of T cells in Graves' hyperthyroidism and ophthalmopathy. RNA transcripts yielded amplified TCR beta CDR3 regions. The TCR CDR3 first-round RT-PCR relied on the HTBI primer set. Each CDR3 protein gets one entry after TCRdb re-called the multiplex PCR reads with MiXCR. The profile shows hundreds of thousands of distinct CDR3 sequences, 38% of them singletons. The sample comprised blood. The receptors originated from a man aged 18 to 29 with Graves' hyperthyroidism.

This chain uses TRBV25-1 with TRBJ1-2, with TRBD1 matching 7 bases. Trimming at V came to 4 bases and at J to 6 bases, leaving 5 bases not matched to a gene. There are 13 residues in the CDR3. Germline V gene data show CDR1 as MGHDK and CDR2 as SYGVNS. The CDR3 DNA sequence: TGTGCCAGCAGTGGCCTTGGGACAGATGGCTACACCTTC. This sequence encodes CASSGLGTDGYTF.

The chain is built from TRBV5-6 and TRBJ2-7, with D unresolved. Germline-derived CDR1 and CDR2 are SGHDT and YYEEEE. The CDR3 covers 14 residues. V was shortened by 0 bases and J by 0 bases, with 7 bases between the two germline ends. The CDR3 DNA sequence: TGTGCCAGCAGCTTGGGGTCCATCTCCTACGAGCAGTACTTC. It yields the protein CASSLGSISYEQYF.

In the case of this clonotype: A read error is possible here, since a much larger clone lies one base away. CDR3 region: CANRVTNGAYEQYF. The CDR3 coding sequence is TGTGCCAACAGAGTCACTAACGGAGCGTACGAGCAGTACTTC. This sequence joins TRBV7-2 and TRBJ2-7; D unclear. Germline-derived CDR1 and CDR2 are SGHTA and FQGNSA. Trimming left V 10 bases short and J 4 bases short, with 20 bases between. The CDR3 has 14 amino acids.

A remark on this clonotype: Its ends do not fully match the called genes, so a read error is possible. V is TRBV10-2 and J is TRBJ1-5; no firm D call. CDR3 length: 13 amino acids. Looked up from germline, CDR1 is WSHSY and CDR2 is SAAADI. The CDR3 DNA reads TGCGCCAGCAGCATTGCAGGCAATCAGCCCCTGCATTTT. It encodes CASSIAGNQPLHF.

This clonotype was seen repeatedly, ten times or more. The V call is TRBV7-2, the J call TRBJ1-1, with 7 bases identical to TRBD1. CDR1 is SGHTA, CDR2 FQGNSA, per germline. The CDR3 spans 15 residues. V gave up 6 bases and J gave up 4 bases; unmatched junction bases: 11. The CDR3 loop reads CASSPRPQGGTEAFF. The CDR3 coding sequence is TGTGCCAGCAGTCCAAGACCTCAGGGGGGCACTGAAGCTTTCTTT.

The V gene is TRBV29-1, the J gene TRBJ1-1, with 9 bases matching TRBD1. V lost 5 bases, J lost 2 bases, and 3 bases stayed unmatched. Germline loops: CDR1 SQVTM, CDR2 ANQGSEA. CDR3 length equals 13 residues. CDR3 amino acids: CSVNRGQNTEAFF. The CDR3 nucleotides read TGCAGCGTTAACAGGGGGCAAAACACTGAAGCTTTCTTT. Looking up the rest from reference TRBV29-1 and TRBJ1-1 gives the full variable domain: SAVISQKPSRDICQRGTSLTIQCQVDSQVTMMFWYRQQPGQSLTLIATANQGSEATYESGFVIDKFPISRPNLTFSTLTVSNMSPEDSSIYLCSVNRGQNTEAFFGQGTRLTVV.

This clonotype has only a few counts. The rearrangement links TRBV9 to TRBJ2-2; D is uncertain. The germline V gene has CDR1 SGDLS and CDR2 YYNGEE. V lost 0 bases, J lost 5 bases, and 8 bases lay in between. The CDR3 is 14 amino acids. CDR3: CASSVAMGTGELFF. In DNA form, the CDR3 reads TGTGCCAGCAGCGTAGCTATGGGTACCGGGGAGCTGTTTTTT.

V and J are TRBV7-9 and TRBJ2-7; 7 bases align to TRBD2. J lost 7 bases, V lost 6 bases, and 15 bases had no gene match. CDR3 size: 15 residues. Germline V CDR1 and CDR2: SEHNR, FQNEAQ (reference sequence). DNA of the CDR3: TGTGCCAGCAGTTTCATCCAGCGGGATTCTGGAGAGCAGTACTTC. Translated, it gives CASSFIQRDSGEQYF.

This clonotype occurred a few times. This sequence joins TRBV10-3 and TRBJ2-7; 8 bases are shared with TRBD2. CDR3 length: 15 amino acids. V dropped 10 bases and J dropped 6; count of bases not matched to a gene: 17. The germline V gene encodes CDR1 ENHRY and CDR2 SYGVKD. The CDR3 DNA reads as TGTGCCAGCAGCAGAATTAGCGGGGAGGGGCGCGAGCAGTACTTC. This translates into CASSRISGEGREQYF.

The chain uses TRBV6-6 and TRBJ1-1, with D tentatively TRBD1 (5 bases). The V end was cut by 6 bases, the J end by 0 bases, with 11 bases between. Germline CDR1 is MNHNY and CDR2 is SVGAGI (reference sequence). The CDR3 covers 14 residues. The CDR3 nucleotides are TGTGCCAGCAGATTGACAGAAATGAACACTGAAGCTTTCTTT. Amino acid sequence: CASRLTEMNTEAFF.

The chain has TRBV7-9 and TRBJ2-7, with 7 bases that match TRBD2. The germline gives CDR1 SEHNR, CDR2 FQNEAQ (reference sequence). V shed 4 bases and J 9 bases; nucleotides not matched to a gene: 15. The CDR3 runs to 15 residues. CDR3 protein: CASSSGLLTNRAQYF. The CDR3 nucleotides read TGTGCCAGCAGCTCGGGACTACTTACAAACCGAGCGCAGTACTTC.

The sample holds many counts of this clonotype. The CDR3 sequence is CASSADRQQETQYF. The CDR3 DNA is TGTGCCAGCAGTGCGGACAGGCAGCAAGAGACCCAGTACTTC. The chain is built from TRBV2 and TRBJ2-5; the match to TRBD1 covers 7 bases. CDR3 length equals 14 residues. V shed 4 bases, J shed 2 bases, and the junction held 4 bases outside the gene matches. Germline CDR1 reads SNHLY; CDR2 reads FYNNEI.

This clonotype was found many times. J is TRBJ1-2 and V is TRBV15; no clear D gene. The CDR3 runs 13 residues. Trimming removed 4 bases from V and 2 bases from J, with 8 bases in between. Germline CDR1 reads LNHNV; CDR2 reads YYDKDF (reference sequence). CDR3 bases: TGTGCCACCAGCACGGGAGGGAACTATGGCTACACCTTC. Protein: CATSTGGNYGYTF.

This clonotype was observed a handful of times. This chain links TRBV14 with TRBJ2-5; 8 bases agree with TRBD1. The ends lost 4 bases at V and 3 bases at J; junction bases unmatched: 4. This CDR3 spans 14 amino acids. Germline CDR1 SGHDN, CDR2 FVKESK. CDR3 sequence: CASSPKTGEETQYF. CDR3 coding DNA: TGTGCCAGCAGCCCGAAGACAGGGGAAGAGACCCAGTACTTC.

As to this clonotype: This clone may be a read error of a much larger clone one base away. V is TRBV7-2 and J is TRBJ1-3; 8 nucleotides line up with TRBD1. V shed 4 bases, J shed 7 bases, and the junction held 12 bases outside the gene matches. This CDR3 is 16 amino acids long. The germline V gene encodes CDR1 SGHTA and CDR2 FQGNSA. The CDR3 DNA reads TGTGCCAGCAGCTGGAGACAGGGGCCCTGGCCTAACACCATATATTTT. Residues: CASSWRQGPWPNTIYF.

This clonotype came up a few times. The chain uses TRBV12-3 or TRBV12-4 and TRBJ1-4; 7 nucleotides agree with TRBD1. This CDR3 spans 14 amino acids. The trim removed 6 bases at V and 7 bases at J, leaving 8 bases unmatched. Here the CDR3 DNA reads TGTGCCAGCAGGTCGACAGGGTATGGTGAAAAACTGTTTTTT. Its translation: CASRSTGYGEKLFF.

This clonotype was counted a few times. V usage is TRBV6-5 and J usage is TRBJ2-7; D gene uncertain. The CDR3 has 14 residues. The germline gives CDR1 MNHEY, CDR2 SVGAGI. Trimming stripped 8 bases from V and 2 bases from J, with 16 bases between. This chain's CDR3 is CASQVTTAPYEQYF. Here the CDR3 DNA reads TGTGCCAGCCAAGTTACCACAGCTCCCTACGAGCAGTACTTC.

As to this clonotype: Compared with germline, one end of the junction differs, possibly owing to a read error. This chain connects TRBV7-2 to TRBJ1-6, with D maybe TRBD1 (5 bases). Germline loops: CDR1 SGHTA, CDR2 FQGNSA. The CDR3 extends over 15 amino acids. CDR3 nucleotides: TGCGCCAGCAGCCAAGTACTTGACAGATTTTCACCCCTCCACTTT. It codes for CASSQVLDRFSPLHF.

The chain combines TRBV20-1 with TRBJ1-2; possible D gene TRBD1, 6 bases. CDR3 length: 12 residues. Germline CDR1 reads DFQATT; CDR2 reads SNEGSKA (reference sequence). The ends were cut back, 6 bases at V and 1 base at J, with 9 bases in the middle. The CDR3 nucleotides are TGCAGTGCCAGGGGAAATAACTATGGCTACACCTTC. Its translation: CSARGNNYGYTF.

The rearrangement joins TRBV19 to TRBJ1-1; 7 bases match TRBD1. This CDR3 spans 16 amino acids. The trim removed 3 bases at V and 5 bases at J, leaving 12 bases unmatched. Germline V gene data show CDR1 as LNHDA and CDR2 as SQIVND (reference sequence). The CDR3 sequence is CASSIRLAGGKTEAFF. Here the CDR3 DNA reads TGTGCCAGTAGTATTAGGCTGGCAGGGGGAAAGACTGAAGCTTTCTTT.

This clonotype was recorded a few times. The CDR3, as DNA: TGTGCCAGCAGCCGCCAGATGAATATGAACACTGAAGCTTTCTTT. It encodes CASSRQMNMNTEAFF. The chain carries TRBV12-3 or TRBV12-4 and TRBJ1-1; D gene unclear. V was pared by 6 bases and J by 0 bases, with 14 bases between. CDR3 size: 15 residues.

The DNA for the CDR3 is TGTGCCAGCAGCTTAAGTGGTGCGGGGGCCCCCTACGAGCAGTACTTC. Encoded protein: CASSLSGAGAPYEQYF. The rearrangement links TRBV7-3 to TRBJ2-7; D is possibly TRBD2 (7 bases). This CDR3 is 16 amino acids long. Trimming cost V 1 base and J 2 bases, with 15 bases left between them. The germline V gene encodes CDR1 SGHTA and CDR2 FQGTGA.

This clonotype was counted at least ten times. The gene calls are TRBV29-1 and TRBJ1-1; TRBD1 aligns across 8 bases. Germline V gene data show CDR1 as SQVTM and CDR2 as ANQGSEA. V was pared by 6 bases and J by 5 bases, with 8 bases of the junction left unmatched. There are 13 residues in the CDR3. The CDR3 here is CSVDRGSGTEAFF. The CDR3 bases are TGCAGCGTCGACAGGGGTTCGGGGACTGAAGCTTTCTTT.

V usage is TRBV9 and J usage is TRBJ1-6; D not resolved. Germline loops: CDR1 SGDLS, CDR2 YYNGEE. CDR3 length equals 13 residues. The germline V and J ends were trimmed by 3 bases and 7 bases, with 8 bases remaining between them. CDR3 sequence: CASSETPNSPLHF. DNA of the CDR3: TGTGCCAGCAGCGAGACTCCAAATTCACCCCTCCACTTT.

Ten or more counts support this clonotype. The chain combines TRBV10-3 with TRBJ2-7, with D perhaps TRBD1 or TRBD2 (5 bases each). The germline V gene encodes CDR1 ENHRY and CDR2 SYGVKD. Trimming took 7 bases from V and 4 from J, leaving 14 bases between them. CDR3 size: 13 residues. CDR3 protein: CAIMGTEGYEQYF. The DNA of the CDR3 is TGTGCCATCATGGGGACGGAAGGTTACGAGCAGTACTTC.

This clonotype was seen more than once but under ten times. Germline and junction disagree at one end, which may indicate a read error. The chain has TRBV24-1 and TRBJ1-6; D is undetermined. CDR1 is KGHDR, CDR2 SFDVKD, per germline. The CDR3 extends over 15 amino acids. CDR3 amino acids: CASSYSASTASPLHF. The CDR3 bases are TGTGCCAGCAGTTACTCGGCGAGCACGGCTTCACCCCTCCACTTT.

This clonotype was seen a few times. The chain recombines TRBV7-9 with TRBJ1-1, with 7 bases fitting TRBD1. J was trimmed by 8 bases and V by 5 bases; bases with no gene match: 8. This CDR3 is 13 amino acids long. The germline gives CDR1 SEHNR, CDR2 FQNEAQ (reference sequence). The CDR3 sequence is CASSPGTVLEAFF. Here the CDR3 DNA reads TGTGCCAGCAGCCCCGGGACAGTTCTAGAAGCTTTCTTT.

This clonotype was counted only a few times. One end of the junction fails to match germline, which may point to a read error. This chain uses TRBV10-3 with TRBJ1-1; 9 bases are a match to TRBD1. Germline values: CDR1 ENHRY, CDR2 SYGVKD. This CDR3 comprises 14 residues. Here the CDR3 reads CASSFRTGETEAFF. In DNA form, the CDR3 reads TGTGCCAGCAGTTTCAGGACAGGGGAGACTGAAGCTTTCTTT.

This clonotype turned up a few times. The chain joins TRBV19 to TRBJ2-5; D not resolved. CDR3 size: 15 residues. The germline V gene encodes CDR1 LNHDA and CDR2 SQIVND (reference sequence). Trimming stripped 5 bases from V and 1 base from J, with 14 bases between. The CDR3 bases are TGTGCCAGTAGTCCCCCCGGCCCTTTCCAAGAGACCCAGTACTTC. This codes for CASSPPGPFQETQYF.

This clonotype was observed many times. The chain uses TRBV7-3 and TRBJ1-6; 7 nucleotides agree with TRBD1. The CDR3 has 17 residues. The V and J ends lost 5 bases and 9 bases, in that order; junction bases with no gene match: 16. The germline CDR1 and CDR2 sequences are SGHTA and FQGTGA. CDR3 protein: CASSLSGGRGIGSPLHF. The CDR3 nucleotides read TGTGCCAGCAGCCTCTCGGGCGGCAGGGGGATCGGTTCACCCCTCCACTTT.

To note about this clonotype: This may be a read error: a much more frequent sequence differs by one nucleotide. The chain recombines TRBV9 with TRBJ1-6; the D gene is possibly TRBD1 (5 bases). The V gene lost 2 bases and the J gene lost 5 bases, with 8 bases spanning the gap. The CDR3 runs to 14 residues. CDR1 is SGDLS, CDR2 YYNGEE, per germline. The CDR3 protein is CASSVDSHNSPLHF. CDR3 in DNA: TGTGCCAGCAGCGTTGACAGCCATAATTCACCCCTCCACTTT.